Each of the 20 T cell receptor beta chains below was sequenced from the same sample in a study of shared clonotypes between healthy human individuals. The table came from immunoSEQ multiplex PCR; TCRdb's copy has only in-frame clones and leaves some out. The repertoire includes 600,000 to 750,000 clones, more than 70% of them detected once, and under 2% sits in the top ten. Material: memory CD4+ T cells sorted from blood. As to subset: CD45RA-negative fraction. These receptors were obtained from a woman aged 25 to 39 in good health.

V and J are TRBV15 and TRBJ1-3; maybe TRBD1 (5 bases). Germline V CDR1 and CDR2: LNHNV, YYDKDF (reference sequence). The CDR3 has 14 residues. The germline V and J ends were trimmed by 0 bases and 4 bases, with 7 bases remaining between them. The CDR3 DNA reads TGTGCCACCAGCAGAGAATACAGGGGAAACACCATATATTTT. Encoded protein: CATSREYRGNTIYF. Variable domain in full (rest from reference TRBV15 and TRBJ1-3): DAMVIQNPRYQVTQFGKPVTLSCSQTLNHNVMYWYQQKSSQAPKLLFHYYDKDFNNEADTPDNFQSRRPNTSFCFLDIRSPGLGDTAMYLCATSREYRGNTIYFGEGSWLTVV.

The chain is built from TRBV6-1 and TRBJ1-5; D not certain. There are 15 residues in the CDR3. Trimming removed 4 bases from V and 0 bases from J, with 10 bases in between. The germline V gene encodes CDR1 MNHNS and CDR2 SASEGT. CDR3 nucleotides: TGTGCCAGCAGTGCTTACGGAGATAGCAATCAGCCCCAGCATTTT. Translated: CASSAYGDSNQPQHF.

This clone is termed medium-sized. The chain recombines TRBV19 with TRBJ2-2; 8 nucleotides match TRBD1. The CDR3 is 17 amino acids. Germline values: CDR1 LNHDA, CDR2 SQIVND (reference sequence). V was clipped by 1 base and J by 4 bases; unmatched bases: 8. CDR3 sequence: CASSIAPQGAGTGELFF. For the CDR3, the DNA is TGTGCCAGTAGTATAGCCCCGCAGGGGGCGGGCACCGGGGAGCTGTTTTTT.

The rearrangement joins TRBV2 to TRBJ2-5, with D perhaps matching TRBD2 (6 bases). The CDR3 totals 16 residues. With 7 bases removed from V and 5 bases from J, the gap between germline ends came to 23 bases. The V gene's germline CDR1 is SNHLY and CDR2 FYNNEI. The CDR3 spells CASISVVGGRGETQYF. CDR3 in DNA: TGTGCCAGCATCAGCGTTGTCGGAGGCCGGGGGGAGACCCAGTACTTC. The full variable domain, in which reference TRBV2 and TRBJ2-5 provide the parts outside the CDR3, is EPEVTQTPSHQVTQMGQEVILRCVPISNHLYFYWYRQILGQKVEFLVSFYNNEISEKSEIFDDQFSVERPDGSNFTLKIRSTKLEDSAMYFCASISVVGGRGETQYFGPGTRLLVL.

The CDR3 nucleotides read TGCGCCAGCAGCTTGGAGGCTAGCGGGTACTCCTACGAGCAGTACTTC. Encoded protein: CASSLEASGYSYEQYF. The V call is TRBV5-1, the J call TRBJ2-7; 8 nucleotides align to TRBD2. The V gene end was trimmed by 0 bases and the J gene end by 0 bases; junction bases not matched to a gene: 5. This CDR3 spans 16 amino acids. Germline CDR1 reads SGHRS; CDR2 reads YFSETQ.

The rearrangement joins TRBV5-4 to TRBJ2-3, with 8 positions matching TRBD1. The V gene's germline CDR1 is SGHNT and CDR2 YYREEE (reference sequence). Losses at the gene ends were 3 bases for V and 9 bases for J; bases not matched to a gene: 15. This CDR3 contains 16 residues. This CDR3 reads CASSSAGTGGSGTQYF. CDR3 nucleotide sequence: TGTGCCAGCAGCTCCGCCGGGACAGGCGGCTCGGGCACGCAGTATTTT. Full variable domain (remainder filled in from reference TRBV5-4 and TRBJ2-3): ETGVTQSPTHLIKTRGQQVTLRCSSQSGHNTVSWYQQALGQGPQFIFQYYREEENGRGNFPPRFSGLQFPNYSSELNVNALELDDSALYLCASSSAGTGGSGTQYFGPGTRLTVL.

This clone was found once. The chain employs TRBV2 and TRBJ1-5; D is unresolved. Trimming took 6 bases from V and 6 from J, leaving 21 bases between them. The germline CDR1 and CDR2 sequences are SNHLY and FYNNEI. CDR3 length: 16 residues. Here the CDR3 DNA reads TGTGCCAGCAGCGCCACCACAGCGAGGGTAGGTCAGCCCCAGCATTTT. It translates to CASSATTARVGQPQHF. Based on the CDR3 plus reference TRBV2 and TRBJ1-5, the full variable domain is EPEVTQTPSHQVTQMGQEVILRCVPISNHLYFYWYRQILGQKVEFLVSFYNNEISEKSEIFDDQFSVERPDGSNFTLKIRSTKLEDSAMYFCASSATTARVGQPQHFGDGTRLSIL.

The genes are TRBV5-4 and TRBJ2-7; D possibly corresponds to TRBD2 (5 bases). Looked up from germline, CDR1 is SGHNT and CDR2 is YYREEE (reference sequence). V lost 4 bases to trimming and J lost 7 bases, with 24 bases between them. The CDR3 has 16 amino acids. Here the CDR3 reads CASSPSAGSTFEEQYF. The CDR3, as DNA: TGTGCCAGCAGCCCTAGTGCTGGGAGCACCTTCGAAGAGCAGTACTTC.

The rearrangement joins TRBV2 to TRBJ2-5, with D hard to call. The CDR3 sequence is 14 residues long. Germline CDR1 SNHLY, CDR2 FYNNEI. V shed 2 bases and J shed 1 base, with 8 bases lying between them. CDR3 sequence reads: CASSETVGQETQYF. The CDR3 DNA follows: TGTGCCAGCAGTGAAACGGTGGGCCAAGAGACCCAGTACTTC. The whole variable domain, remainder taken from reference TRBV2 and TRBJ2-5, is EPEVTQTPSHQVTQMGQEVILRCVPISNHLYFYWYRQILGQKVEFLVSFYNNEISEKSEIFDDQFSVERPDGSNFTLKIRSTKLEDSAMYFCASSETVGQETQYFGPGTRLLVL.

The V call is TRBV7-6, the J call TRBJ2-5; 8 nucleotides line up with TRBD1. CDR3 length equals 15 residues. Germline-derived CDR1 and CDR2 are SGHVS and FNYEAQ. J was trimmed by 3 bases and V by 2 bases; bases with no gene match: 5. The CDR3 coding sequence is TGTGCCAGCAGCTTAAGGTGGACAGGGAAAGAGACCCAGTACTTC. Amino acid sequence: CASSLRWTGKETQYF.

The J gene is TRBJ2-7, the V gene TRBV5-1; D possibly matches TRBD1 or TRBD2 (5 bases each). CDR3 size: 14 residues. Germline CDR1 SGHRS, CDR2 YFSETQ. V was shortened by 3 bases and J by 0 bases, with 10 bases between the two germline ends. CDR3 nucleotides: TGCGCCAGCAGCTGGGGACGGAACTCCTACGAGCAGTACTTC. It yields the protein CASSWGRNSYEQYF.

The chain has TRBV5-1 and TRBJ2-3, with D perhaps TRBD1 or TRBD2 (6 bases each). CDR3 length equals 15 residues. Trimming took off 3 bases at V and 6 bases at J, with 17 bases between the two ends. From germline, CDR1 is SGHRS and CDR2 YFSETQ. CDR3: CASSSGQGGMDTQYF. The CDR3 coding sequence is TGCGCCAGCAGCTCGGGACAAGGGGGGATGGATACGCAGTATTTT.

In this sample, this clone turned up once. The chain has TRBV28 and TRBJ2-1, with 12 positions matching TRBD2. Trimming cost V 6 bases and J 7 bases; bases outside gene matches: 10. CDR3 length: 16 amino acids. Per the germline V gene, CDR1 is MDHEN and CDR2 is SYDVKM. This chain's CDR3 is CASSPSLAGGWNEQFF. Here the CDR3 DNA reads TGTGCCAGCAGCCCCTCCCTAGCGGGAGGGTGGAATGAGCAGTTCTTC.

V and J are TRBV11-3 and TRBJ2-2; D remains unclear. There are 14 residues in the CDR3. Per the germline V gene, CDR1 is SGHNT and CDR2 is YENEEA. V shed 1 base and J shed 2 bases, with 5 bases lying between them. The DNA for the CDR3 is TGTGCCAGCAGCTTAGTTCCAAACACCGGGGAGCTGTTTTTT. It translates to CASSLVPNTGELFF.

This chain connects TRBV28 to TRBJ1-2, with a tentative D call TRBD1 (5 bases). Trimming took off 4 bases at V and 8 bases at J, with 20 bases between the two ends. In germline, CDR1 is MDHEN, CDR2 SYDVKM. This CDR3 has 15 amino acids. The CDR3 bases are TGTGCCAGCAGTTCTGAGGATCCAGGGAAGGGCGGCTACACCTTC. It yields the protein CASSSEDPGKGGYTF.

The sample holds a few counts of this clone. This chain joins TRBV6-4 and TRBJ2-2; a weak D match, TRBD2 (5 bases). Germline-derived CDR1 and CDR2 are MRHNA and SNTAGT. The length of the CDR3 is 13 residues. V lost 3 bases, J lost 4 bases, and 6 bases lay in between. CDR3 bases: TGTGCCAGCAGTGAAGCGGCCACCGGGGAGCTGTTTTTT. Residues: CASSEAATGELFF.

This clone came up a few times. This chain joins TRBV11-2 and TRBJ1-5, with unresolved D. The CDR3 consists of 13 residues. The V gene's germline CDR1 is SGHAT and CDR2 FQNNGV. With 2 bases removed from V and 5 bases from J, the gap between germline ends came to 7 bases. This chain's CDR3 is CASSLQVDQPQHF. In DNA form, the CDR3 reads TGTGCCAGCAGCTTACAGGTGGATCAGCCCCAGCATTTT.

On this clone itself: Other DNA sequences in this specimen translate into the identical CDR3. This chain uses TRBV10-1 with TRBJ2-3, with D possibly being TRBD2 (5 bases). The CDR3 spans 14 residues. Germline V CDR1 and CDR2: WNHNN, SYGVQD (reference sequence). Deletions cut 3 bases from V and 0 bases from J, with 7 bases between. The DNA for the CDR3 is TGCGCCAGCAGTGATGGCGGGAGCACAGATACGCAGTATTTT. Its translation is CASSDGGSTDTQYF.

This clone was counted at least ten times. The V call is TRBV7-3, the J call TRBJ2-1; 8 bases map to TRBD1. Trimming at V came to 5 bases and at J to 7 bases, leaving 7 bases not matched to a gene. The CDR3 contains 14 residues. The germline CDR1 and CDR2 sequences are SGHTA and FQGTGA. This CDR3 is CASSPGQGGNEQFF. The CDR3 coding sequence is TGTGCCAGCAGCCCCGGACAGGGAGGAAATGAGCAGTTCTTC.

With regard to this clone: The same CDR3 is also encoded by other DNA sequences in this sample. The chain uses TRBV5-1 and TRBJ2-7; possibly TRBD1 for D (5 bases). The CDR3 is 13 residues long. Germline lookup yields CDR1 SGHRS and CDR2 YFSETQ. Trimming shortened V by 2 bases and J by 3 bases, and 9 bases separated the two germline ends. The CDR3 is CASSFQGYYEQYF. The CDR3 bases are TGCGCCAGCAGCTTCCAGGGTTACTACGAGCAGTACTTC.